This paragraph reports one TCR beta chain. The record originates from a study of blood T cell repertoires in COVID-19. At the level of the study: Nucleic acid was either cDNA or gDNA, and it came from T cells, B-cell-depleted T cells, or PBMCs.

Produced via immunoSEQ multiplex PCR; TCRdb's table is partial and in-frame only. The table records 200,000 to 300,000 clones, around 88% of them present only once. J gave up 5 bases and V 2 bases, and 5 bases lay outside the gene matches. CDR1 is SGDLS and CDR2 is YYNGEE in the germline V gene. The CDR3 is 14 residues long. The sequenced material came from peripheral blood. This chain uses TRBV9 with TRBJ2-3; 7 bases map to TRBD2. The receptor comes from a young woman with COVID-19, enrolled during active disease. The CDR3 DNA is TGTGCCAGCAGCGTGGGAGGGCCCAAAGATACGCAGTATTTT. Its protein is CASSVGGPKDTQYF.